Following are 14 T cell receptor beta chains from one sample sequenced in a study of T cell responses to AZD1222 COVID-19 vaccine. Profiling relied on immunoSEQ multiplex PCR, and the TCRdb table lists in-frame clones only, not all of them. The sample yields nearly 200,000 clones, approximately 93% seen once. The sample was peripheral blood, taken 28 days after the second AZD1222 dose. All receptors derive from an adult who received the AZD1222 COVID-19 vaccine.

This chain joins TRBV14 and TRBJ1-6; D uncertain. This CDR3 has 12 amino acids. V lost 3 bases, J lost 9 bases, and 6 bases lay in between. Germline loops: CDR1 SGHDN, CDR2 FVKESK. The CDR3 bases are TGTGCCAGCAGCCAGGTAGCTTCACCCCTCCACTTT. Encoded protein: CASSQVASPLHF.

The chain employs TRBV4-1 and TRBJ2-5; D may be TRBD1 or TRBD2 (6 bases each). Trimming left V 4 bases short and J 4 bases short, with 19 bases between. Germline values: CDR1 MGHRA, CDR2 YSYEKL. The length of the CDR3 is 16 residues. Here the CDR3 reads CASSLDPGARGETQYF. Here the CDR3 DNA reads TGCGCCAGCAGCCTCGACCCGGGGGCGAGGGGAGAGACCCAGTACTTC.

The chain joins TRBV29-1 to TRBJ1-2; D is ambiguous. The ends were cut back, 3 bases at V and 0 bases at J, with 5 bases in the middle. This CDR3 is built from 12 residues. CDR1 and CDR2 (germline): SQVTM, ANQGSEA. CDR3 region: CSVDSSNYGYTF. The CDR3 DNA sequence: TGCAGCGTTGACAGCTCTAACTATGGCTACACCTTC. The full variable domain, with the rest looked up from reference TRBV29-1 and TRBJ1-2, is SAVISQKPSRDICQRGTSLTIQCQVDSQVTMMFWYRQQPGQSLTLIATANQGSEATYESGFVIDKFPISRPNLTFSTLTVSNMSPEDSSIYLCSVDSSNYGYTFGSGTRLTVV.

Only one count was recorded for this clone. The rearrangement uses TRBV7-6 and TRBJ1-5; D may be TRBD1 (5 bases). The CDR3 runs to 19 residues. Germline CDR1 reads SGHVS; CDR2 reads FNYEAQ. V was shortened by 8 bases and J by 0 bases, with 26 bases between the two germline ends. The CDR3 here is CASPPLRDGPLYSNQPQHF. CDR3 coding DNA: TGTGCCAGCCCCCCTCTCCGGGACGGTCCCCTCTATAGCAATCAGCCCCAGCATTTT.

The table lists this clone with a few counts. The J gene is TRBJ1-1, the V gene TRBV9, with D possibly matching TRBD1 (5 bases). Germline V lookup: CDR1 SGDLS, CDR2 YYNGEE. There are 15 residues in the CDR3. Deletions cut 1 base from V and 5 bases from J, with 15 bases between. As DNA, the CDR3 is TGTGCCAGCAGCGTACGAGTGGGGGTGGGAACTGAAGCTTTCTTT. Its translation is CASSVRVGVGTEAFF.

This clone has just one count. The CDR3 region has the DNA TGTGCCATCAGTGAGGGGGGGATGTTTGGGGCCCCAACAGATCAGCCCCAGCATTTT. This encodes CAISEGGMFGAPTDQPQHF. V usage is TRBV10-3 and J usage is TRBJ1-5, with a possible D match to TRBD1 (5 bases). Deletions cut 2 bases from V and 5 bases from J, with 25 bases between. From germline, CDR1 is ENHRY and CDR2 SYGVKD. CDR3 size: 19 residues.

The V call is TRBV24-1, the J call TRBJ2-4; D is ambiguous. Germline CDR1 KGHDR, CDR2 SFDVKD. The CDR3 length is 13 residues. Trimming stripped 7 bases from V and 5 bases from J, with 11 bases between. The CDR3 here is CATSQTAQNIQYF. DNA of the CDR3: TGTGCCACCAGCCAGACGGCCCAAAACATTCAGTACTTC.

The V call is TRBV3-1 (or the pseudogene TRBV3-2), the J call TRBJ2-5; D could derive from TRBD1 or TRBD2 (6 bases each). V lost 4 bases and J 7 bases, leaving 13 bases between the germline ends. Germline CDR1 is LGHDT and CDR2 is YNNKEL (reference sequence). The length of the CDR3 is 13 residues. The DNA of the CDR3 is TGTGCCAGCAGCCCGGGGGCGCCGGGGACCCAGTACTTC. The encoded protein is CASSPGAPGTQYF.

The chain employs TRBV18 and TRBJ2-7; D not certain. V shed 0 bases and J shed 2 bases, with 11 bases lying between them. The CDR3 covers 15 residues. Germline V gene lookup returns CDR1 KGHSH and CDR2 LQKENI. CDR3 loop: CASSPPAAVTYEQYF. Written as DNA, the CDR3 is TGTGCCAGCTCACCACCGGCGGCAGTGACCTACGAGCAGTACTTC.

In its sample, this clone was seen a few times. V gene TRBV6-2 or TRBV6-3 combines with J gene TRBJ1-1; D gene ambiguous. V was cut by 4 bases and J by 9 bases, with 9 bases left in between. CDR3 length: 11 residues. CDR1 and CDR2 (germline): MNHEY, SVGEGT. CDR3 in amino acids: CASSFEGKAFF. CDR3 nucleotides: TGTGCCAGCAGTTTCGAAGGTAAAGCTTTCTTT.

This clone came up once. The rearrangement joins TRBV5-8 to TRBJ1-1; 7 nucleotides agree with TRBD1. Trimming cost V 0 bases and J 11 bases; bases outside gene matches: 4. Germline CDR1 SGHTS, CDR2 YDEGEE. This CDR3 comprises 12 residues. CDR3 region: CASSLEGARAFF. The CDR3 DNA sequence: TGTGCCAGCAGCTTGGAGGGGGCTCGCGCTTTCTTT.

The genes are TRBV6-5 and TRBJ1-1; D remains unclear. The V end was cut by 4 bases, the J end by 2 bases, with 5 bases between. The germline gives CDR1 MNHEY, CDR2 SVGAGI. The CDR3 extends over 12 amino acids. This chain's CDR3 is CASSFTNTEAFF. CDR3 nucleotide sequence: TGTGCCAGCAGTTTCACAAACACTGAAGCTTTCTTT.

The CDR3, as DNA: TGTGCCAGCAGTGGCGTGGGGGGGTATGGCTACACCTTC. Its protein is CASSGVGGYGYTF. The V gene is TRBV12-3 or TRBV12-4, the J gene TRBJ1-2; possibly TRBD1 for D (5 bases). The CDR3 runs 13 residues. The V end lost 5 bases, the J end lost 5 bases, and 12 bases lay between the germline ends.

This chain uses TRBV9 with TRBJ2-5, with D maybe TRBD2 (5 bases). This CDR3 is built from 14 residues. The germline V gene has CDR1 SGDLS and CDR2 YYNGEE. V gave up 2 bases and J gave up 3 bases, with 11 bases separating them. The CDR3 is CASSVGRAKETQYF. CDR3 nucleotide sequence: TGTGCCAGCAGCGTCGGGCGGGCAAAAGAGACCCAGTACTTC. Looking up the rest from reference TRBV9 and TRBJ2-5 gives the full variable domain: DSGVTQTPKHLITATGQRVTLRCSPRSGDLSVYWYQQSLDQGLQFLIQYYNGEERAKGNILERFSAQQFPDLHSELNLSSLELGDSALYFCASSVGRAKETQYFGPGTRLLVL.